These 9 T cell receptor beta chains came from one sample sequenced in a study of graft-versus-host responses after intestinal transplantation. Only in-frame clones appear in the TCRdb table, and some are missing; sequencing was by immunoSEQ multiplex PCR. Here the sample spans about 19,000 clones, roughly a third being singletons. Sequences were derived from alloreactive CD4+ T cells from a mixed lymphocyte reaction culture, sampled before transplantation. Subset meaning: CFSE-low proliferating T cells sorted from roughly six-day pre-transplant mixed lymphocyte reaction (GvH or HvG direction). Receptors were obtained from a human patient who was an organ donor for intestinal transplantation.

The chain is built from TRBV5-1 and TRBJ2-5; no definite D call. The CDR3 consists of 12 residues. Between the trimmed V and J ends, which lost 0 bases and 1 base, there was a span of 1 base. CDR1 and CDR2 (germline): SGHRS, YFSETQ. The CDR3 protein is CASSLGQETQYF. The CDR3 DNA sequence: TGCGCCAGCAGCTTGGGCCAAGAGACCCAGTACTTC.

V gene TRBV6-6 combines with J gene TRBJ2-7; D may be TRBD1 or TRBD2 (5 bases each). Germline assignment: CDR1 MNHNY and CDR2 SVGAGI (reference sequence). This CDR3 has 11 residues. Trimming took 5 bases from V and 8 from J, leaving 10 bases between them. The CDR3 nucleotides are TGTGCCAGCAGTGGGGGTTATAAGCAGTACTTC. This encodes CASSGGYKQYF.

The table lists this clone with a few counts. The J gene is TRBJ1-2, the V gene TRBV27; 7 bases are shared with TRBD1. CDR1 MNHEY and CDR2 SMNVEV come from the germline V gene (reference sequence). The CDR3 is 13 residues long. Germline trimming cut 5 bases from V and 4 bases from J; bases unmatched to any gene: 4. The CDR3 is CASSPRDSYGYTF. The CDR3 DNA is TGTGCCAGCAGTCCTCGGGACAGCTATGGCTACACCTTC.

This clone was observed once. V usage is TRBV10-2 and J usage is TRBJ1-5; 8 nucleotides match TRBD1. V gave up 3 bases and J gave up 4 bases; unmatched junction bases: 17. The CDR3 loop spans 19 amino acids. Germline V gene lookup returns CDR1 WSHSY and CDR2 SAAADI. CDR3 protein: CASSDRFEIGTGKNQPQHF. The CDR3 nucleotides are TGCGCCAGCAGTGACAGATTTGAAATCGGGACAGGCAAAAATCAGCCCCAGCATTTT.

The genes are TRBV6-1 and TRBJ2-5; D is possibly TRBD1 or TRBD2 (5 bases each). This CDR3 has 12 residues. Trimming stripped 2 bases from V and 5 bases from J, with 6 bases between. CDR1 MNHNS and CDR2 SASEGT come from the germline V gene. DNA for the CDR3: TGTGCCAGCAGTGAATGGGGGGAGACCCAGTACTTC. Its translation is CASSEWGETQYF.

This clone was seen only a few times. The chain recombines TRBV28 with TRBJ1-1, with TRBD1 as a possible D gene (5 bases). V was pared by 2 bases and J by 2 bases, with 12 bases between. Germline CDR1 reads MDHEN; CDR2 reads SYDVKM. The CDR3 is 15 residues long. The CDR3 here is CASSLPTGGNTEAFF. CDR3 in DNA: TGTGCCAGCAGTTTACCCACTGGGGGTAACACTGAAGCTTTCTTT. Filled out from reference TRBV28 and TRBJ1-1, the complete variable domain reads DVKVTQSSRYLVKRTGEKVFLECVQDMDHENMFWYRQDPGLGLRLIYFSYDVKMKEKGDIPEGYSVSREKKERFSLILESASTNQTSMYLCASSLPTGGNTEAFFGQGTRLTVV.

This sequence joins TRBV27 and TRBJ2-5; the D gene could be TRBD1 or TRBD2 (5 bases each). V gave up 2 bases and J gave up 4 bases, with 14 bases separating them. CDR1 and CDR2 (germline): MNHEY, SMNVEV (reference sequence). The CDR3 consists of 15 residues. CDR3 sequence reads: CASSLTGTAGETQYF. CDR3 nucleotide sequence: TGTGCCAGCAGTTTAACCGGGACCGCCGGAGAGACCCAGTACTTC.

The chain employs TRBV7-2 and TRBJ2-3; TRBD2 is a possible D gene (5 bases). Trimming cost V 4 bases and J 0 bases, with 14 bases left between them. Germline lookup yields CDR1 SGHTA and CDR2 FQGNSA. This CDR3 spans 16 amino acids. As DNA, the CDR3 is TGTGCCAGCAGCTACTGGTGGAGGACTAGCACAGATACGCAGTATTTT. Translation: CASSYWWRTSTDTQYF.

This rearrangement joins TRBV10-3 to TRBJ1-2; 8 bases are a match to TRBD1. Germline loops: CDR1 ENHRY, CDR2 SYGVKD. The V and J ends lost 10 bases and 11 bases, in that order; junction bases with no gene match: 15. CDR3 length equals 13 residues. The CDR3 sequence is CASSPGQGLRYTF. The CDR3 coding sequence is TGTGCCAGCAGCCCCGGACAGGGCCTTAGATACACCTTC.